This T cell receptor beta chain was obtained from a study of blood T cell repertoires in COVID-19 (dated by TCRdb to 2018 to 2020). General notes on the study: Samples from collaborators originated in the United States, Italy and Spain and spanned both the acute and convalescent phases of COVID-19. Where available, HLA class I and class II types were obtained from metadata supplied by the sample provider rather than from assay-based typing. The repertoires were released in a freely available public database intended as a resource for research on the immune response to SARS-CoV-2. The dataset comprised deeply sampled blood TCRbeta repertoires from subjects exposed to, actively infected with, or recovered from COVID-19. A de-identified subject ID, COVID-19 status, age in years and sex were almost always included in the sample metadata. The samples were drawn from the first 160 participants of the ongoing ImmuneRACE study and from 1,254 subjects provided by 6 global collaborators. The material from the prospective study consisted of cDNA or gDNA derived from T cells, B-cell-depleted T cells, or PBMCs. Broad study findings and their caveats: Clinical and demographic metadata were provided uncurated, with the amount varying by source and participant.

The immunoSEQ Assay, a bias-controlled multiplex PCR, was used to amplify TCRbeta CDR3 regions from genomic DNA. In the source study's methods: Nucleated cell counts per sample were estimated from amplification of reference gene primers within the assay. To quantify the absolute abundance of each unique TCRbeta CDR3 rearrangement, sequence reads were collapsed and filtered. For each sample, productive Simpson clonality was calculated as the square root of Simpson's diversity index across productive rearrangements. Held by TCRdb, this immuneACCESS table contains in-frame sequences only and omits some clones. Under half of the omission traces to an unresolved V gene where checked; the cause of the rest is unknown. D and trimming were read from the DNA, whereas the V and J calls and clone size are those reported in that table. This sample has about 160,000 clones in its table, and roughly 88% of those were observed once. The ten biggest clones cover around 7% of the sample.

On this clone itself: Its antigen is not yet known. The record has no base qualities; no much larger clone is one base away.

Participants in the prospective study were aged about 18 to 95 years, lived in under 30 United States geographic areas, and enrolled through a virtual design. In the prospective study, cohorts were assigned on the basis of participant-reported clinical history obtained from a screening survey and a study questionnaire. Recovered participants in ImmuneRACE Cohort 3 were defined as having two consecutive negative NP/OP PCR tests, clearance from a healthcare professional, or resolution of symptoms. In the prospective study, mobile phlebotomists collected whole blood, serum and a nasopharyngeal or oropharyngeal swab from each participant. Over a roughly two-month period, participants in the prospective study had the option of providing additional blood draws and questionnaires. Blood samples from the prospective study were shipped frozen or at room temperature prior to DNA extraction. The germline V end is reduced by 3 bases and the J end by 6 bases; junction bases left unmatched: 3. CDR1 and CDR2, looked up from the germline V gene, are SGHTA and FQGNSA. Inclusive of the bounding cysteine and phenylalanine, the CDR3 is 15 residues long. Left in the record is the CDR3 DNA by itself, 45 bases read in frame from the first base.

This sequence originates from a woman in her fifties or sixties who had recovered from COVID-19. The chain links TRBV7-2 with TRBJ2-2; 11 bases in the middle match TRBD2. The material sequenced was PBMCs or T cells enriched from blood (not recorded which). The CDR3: CASSLQLAGAGELFF. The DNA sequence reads TGTGCCAGCAGCTTGCAACTAGCGGGGGCCGGGGAGCTGTTTTTT.